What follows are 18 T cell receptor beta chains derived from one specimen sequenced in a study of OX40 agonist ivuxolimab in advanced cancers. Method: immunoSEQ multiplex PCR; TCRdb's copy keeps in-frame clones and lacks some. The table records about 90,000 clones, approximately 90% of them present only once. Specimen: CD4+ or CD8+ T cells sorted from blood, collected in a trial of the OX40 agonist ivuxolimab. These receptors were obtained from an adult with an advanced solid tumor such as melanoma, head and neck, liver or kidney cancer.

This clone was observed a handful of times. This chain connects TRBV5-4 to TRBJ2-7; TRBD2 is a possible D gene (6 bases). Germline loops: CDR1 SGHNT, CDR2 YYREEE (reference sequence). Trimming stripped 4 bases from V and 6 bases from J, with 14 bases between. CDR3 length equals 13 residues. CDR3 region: CASSIGRPTEQYF. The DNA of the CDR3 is TGTGCCAGCAGCATCGGGAGACCCACCGAGCAGTACTTC.

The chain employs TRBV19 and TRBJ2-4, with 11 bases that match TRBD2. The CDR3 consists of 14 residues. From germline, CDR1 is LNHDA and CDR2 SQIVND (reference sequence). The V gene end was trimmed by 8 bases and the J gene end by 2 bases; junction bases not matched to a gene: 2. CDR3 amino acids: CASLAGGSKNIQYF. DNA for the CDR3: TGTGCCAGTCTAGCGGGAGGATCCAAAAACATTCAGTACTTC. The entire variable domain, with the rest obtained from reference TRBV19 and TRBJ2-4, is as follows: DGGITQSPKYLFRKEGQNVTLSCEQNLNHDAMYWYRQDPGQGLRLIYYSQIVNDFQKGDIAEGYSVSREKKESFPLTVTSAQKNPTAFYLCASLAGGSKNIQYFGAGTRLSVL.

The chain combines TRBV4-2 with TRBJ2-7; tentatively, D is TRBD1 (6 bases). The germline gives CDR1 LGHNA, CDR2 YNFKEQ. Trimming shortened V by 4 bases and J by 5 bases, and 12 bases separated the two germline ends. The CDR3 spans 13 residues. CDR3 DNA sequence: TGTGCCAGCAGCCCCCGACAGGAGGACGAGCAGTACTTC. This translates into CASSPRQEDEQYF.

The DNA for the CDR3 is TGTGCCAGCAGTGGGAATACACCAACAGCCTACAATGAGCAGTTCTTC. Protein sequence: CASSGNTPTAYNEQFF. The chain combines TRBV28 with TRBJ2-1; D remains unclear. The germline CDR1 and CDR2 sequences are MDHEN and SYDVKM. CDR3 size: 16 residues. With 5 bases removed from V and 2 bases from J, the gap between germline ends came to 16 bases.

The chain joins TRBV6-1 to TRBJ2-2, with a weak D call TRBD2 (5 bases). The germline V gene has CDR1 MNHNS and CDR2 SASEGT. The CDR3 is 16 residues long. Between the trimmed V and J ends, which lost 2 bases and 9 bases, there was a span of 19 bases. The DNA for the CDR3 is TGTGCCAGCAGTGAAACACTAGGGAATGGCTACCGGGAGCTGTTTTTT. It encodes CASSETLGNGYRELFF.

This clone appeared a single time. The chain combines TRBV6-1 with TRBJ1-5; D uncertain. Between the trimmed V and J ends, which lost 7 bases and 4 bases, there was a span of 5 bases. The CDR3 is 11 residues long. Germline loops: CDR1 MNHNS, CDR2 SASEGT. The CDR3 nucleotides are TGTGCCAGCACTGATAATCAGCCCCAGCATTTT. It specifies CASTDNQPQHF.

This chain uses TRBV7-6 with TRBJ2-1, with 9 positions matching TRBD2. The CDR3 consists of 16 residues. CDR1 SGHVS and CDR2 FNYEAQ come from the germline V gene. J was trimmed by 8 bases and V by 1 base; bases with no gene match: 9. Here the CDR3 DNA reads TGTGCCAGCAGCTTAGGATTCTTAGCGGGAGTGGATGAGCAGTTCTTC. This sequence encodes CASSLGFLAGVDEQFF. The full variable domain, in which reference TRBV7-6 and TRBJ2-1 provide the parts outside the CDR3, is GAGVSQSPRYKVTKRGQDVALRCDPISGHVSLYWYRQALGQGPEFLTYFNYEAQQDKSGLPNDRFSAERPEGSISTLTIQRTEQRDSAMYRCASSLGFLAGVDEQFFGPGTRLTVL.

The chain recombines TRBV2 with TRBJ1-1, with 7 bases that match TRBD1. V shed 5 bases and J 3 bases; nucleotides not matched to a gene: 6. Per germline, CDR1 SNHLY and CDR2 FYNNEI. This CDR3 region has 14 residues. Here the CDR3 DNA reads TGTGCCAGCAGTCGTCAGGGGGGGGACACTGAAGCTTTCTTT. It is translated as CASSRQGGDTEAFF.

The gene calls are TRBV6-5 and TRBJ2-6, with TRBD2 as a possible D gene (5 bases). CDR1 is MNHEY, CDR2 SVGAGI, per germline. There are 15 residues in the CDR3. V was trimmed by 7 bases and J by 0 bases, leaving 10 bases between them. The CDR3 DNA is TGTGCCAGCAAGAGGGCAGGCTCTGGGGCCAACGTCCTGACTTTC. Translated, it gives CASKRAGSGANVLTF.

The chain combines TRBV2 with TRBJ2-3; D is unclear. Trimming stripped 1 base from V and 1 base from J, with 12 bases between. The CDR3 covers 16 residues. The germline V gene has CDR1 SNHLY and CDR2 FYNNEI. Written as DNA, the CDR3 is TGTGCCAGCAGTGAAGGCTTTGGTAAGGGCACAGATACGCAGTATTTT. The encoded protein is CASSEGFGKGTDTQYF.

CDR3 coding DNA: TGTGCCAGCAGCTCCCCACCTGATACGCAGTATTTT. Its translation: CASSSPPDTQYF. The chain uses TRBV7-3 and TRBJ2-3; D unresolved. Trimming left V 4 bases short and J 6 bases short, with 8 bases between. Germline V gives CDR1 SGHTA, CDR2 FQGTGA. The CDR3 loop spans 12 amino acids.

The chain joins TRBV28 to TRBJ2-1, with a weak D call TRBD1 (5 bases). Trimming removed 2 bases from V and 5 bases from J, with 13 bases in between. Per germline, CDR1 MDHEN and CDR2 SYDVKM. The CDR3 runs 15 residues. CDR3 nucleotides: TGTGCCAGCAGTTTACCCTGGACACTAAACAATGAGCAGTTCTTC. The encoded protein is CASSLPWTLNNEQFF. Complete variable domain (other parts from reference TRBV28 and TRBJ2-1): DVKVTQSSRYLVKRTGEKVFLECVQDMDHENMFWYRQDPGLGLRLIYFSYDVKMKEKGDIPEGYSVSREKKERFSLILESASTNQTSMYLCASSLPWTLNNEQFFGPGTRLTVL.

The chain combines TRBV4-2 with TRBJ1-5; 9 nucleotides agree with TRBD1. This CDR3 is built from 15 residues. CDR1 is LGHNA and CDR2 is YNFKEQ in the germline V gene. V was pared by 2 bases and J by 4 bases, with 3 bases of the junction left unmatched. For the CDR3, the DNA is TGTGCCAGCAGCCAAACGACAGGGGGGAATCAGCCCCAGCATTTT. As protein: CASSQTTGGNQPQHF.

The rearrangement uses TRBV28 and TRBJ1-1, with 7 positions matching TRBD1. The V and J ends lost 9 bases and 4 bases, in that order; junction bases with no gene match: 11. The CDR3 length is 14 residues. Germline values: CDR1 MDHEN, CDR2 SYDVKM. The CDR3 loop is CASCQTGFGTEAFF. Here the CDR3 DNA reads TGTGCCAGTTGTCAGACAGGGTTTGGCACTGAAGCTTTCTTT. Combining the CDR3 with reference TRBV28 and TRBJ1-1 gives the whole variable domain DVKVTQSSRYLVKRTGEKVFLECVQDMDHENMFWYRQDPGLGLRLIYFSYDVKMKEKGDIPEGYSVSREKKERFSLILESASTNQTSMYLCASCQTGFGTEAFFGQGTRLTVV.

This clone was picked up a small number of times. The CDR3 reads CASSISGEQPQHF. The CDR3 nucleotides read TGTGCCAGTAGTATCTCGGGGGAGCAGCCCCAGCATTTT. The V gene is TRBV19, the J gene TRBJ1-5, with D perhaps TRBD1 (5 bases). V shed 3 bases and J shed 7 bases, with 10 bases lying between them. Germline assignment: CDR1 LNHDA and CDR2 SQIVND (reference sequence). The CDR3 totals 13 residues.

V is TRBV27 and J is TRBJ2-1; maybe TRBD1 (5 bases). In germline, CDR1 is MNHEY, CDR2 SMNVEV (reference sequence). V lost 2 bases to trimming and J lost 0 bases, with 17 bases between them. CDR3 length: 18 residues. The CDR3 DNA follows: TGTGCCAGCAGTTTAAGGTTAGGGGTAACGAGCTCCTACAATGAGCAGTTCTTC. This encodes CASSLRLGVTSSYNEQFF.

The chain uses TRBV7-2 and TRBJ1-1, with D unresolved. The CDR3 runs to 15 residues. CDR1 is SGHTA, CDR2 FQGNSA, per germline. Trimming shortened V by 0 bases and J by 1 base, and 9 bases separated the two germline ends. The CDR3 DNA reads TGTGCCAGCAGCTTAGCGATAGGAGCGAACACTGAAGCTTTCTTT. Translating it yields CASSLAIGANTEAFF.

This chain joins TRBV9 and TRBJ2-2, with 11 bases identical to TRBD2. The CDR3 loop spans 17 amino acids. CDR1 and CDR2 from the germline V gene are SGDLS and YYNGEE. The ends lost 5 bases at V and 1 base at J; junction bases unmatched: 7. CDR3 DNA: TGTGCCAGCAGGCCTGGACTAGCGGGCGAGAACACCGGGGAGCTGTTTTTT. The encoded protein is CASRPGLAGENTGELFF.